Listed here are 8 T cell receptor beta chains from one sample, sequenced in a study of blood T cell repertoires in COVID-19. Assay: immunoSEQ multiplex PCR; the TCRdb copy retains only in-frame clones and omits some. This sample yields fewer than 150,000 clones, of which about 78% are seen a single time; under 3% belongs to the top ten. The sequenced sample was peripheral blood. The receptor set was obtained from a man between 65 and 79 years old with acute or convalescent COVID-19.

This clone came up a few times. This chain uses TRBV15 with TRBJ1-1, with D hard to call. The CDR3 spans 15 residues. Germline assignment: CDR1 LNHNV and CDR2 YYDKDF (reference sequence). Trimming cost V 5 bases and J 6 bases, with 19 bases left between them. CDR3 sequence (DNA): TGTGCCACCAGCCGAAAACGCCCACCGGGTCCTGAAGCTTTCTTT. It translates to CATSRKRPPGPEAFF.

The chain recombines TRBV2 with TRBJ1-1; D uncertain. The V and J ends lost 2 bases and 1 base respectively, with 5 bases between them. This CDR3 spans 13 amino acids. Germline CDR1 reads SNHLY; CDR2 reads FYNNEI. The CDR3 sequence: CASSELPNTEAFF. In DNA form, the CDR3 reads TGTGCCAGCAGTGAACTTCCGAACACTGAAGCTTTCTTT.

V gene TRBV11-2 combines with J gene TRBJ2-5; 10 nucleotides line up with TRBD2. In germline, CDR1 is SGHAT, CDR2 FQNNGV. This CDR3 spans 14 amino acids. J was trimmed by 4 bases and V by 6 bases; bases with no gene match: 5. The CDR3 region is CASSRSGGRETQYF. For the CDR3, the DNA is TGTGCCAGCAGTCGTAGCGGGGGGAGAGAGACCCAGTACTTC.

This clone was seen only once. This chain uses TRBV9 with TRBJ1-2; 7 bases align to TRBD1. CDR1 SGDLS and CDR2 YYNGEE come from the germline V gene. The CDR3 is made up of 15 amino acids. V shed 3 bases, J shed 6 bases, and the junction held 11 bases outside the gene matches. CDR3 sequence reads: CASSAENRGRNGYTF. The CDR3 DNA follows: TGTGCCAGCAGCGCGGAGAACAGGGGCCGTAATGGCTACACCTTC.

The chain couples TRBV5-6 to TRBJ2-5; the D gene is possibly TRBD1 (6 bases). The germline V gene has CDR1 SGHDT and CDR2 YYEEEE. CDR3 length: 13 residues. Trimming pared 4 bases from V and 2 bases from J, leaving 9 bases between. The CDR3 here is CASSRQVQETQYF. The CDR3 DNA sequence: TGTGCCAGCAGCCGACAGGTACAAGAGACCCAGTACTTC.

The rearrangement links TRBV21-1 to TRBJ2-1; TRBD2 was called by the table and not checked on the DNA. TRBV21-1 is shown as a pseudogene. The CDR3 totals 17 residues. CDR3 sequence (DNA): TGTGCCAGCAGCAAAAGACTAGCGGGGGGGCCGTGCAATGAGCAGTTCTTC. This sequence encodes CASSKRLAGGPCNEQFF.

A few counts support this clone. This chain joins TRBV20-1 and TRBJ2-1, with TRBD2 matching over 13 bases. The CDR3 sequence is 14 residues long. Trimming at V came to 3 bases and at J to 7 bases, leaving 3 bases not matched to a gene. Germline loops: CDR1 DFQATT, CDR2 SNEGSKA (reference sequence). CDR3 DNA: TGCAGTGCTAGTTGGACTAGCGGGGGAAATGAGCAGTTCTTC. Protein product: CSASWTSGGNEQFF.

This sequence joins TRBV5-1 and TRBJ1-1; D call uncertain. CDR3 size: 12 residues. Deletions cut 4 bases from V and 1 base from J, with 5 bases between. The germline gives CDR1 SGHRS, CDR2 YFSETQ. The CDR3 sequence: CASSLTNTEAFF. The CDR3 DNA is TGCGCCAGCAGCCTAACGAACACTGAAGCTTTCTTT.